What follows are 30 T cell receptor beta chains derived from one specimen sequenced in a study of T cells in Graves' hyperthyroidism and ophthalmopathy (dated by TCRdb to about 2019). Libraries were constructed by multiplex PCR. Sequencer: Illumina HiSeq 2000. The TCR beta CDR3 regions were amplified from RNA transcripts. A first-round RT-PCR of the TCR CDR3 used the HTBI primer set with the Qiagen OneStep RT-PCR kit. The public reads were reanalyzed by TCRdb: fastp trimming at Q25, MiXCR alignment, in-frame beta chains only. Under each unique CDR3 protein, matching rows form one entry showing the most common genes and DNA. This sample has about 710,000 distinct CDR3 sequences in its table, and roughly 15% of those were observed once. The ten largest clones add up to over 7.5% of the sample. The sequencing sample was made of blood. The receptors stem from a man aged 18 to 30 with Graves' hyperthyroidism.

The sample holds a few counts of this clonotype. J is TRBJ1-2 and V is TRBV19; no reliable D call. CDR1 and CDR2 from the germline V gene are LNHDA and SQIVND (reference sequence). The CDR3 is 14 residues long. Trimming shortened V by 5 bases and J by 14 bases, and 24 bases separated the two germline ends. The CDR3 region is CASSATLTRRVLTF. In DNA form, the CDR3 reads TGTGCCAGTAGTGCCACGTTGACGCGGCGGGTCTTAACCTTC.

This clonotype was seen ten or more times. The chain combines TRBV18 with TRBJ1-1; 7 nucleotides agree with TRBD1. The CDR3 loop spans 14 amino acids. V dropped 1 base and J dropped 5; count of bases not matched to a gene: 4. Per the germline V gene, CDR1 is KGHSH and CDR2 is LQKENI. CDR3 sequence: CASSPLRGRTEAFF. As DNA, the CDR3 is TGTGCCAGCTCACCACTTAGGGGGCGGACTGAAGCTTTCTTT. Supplemented by reference TRBV18 and TRBJ1-1, the full variable domain reads NAGVMQNPRHLVRRRGQEARLRCSPMKGHSHVYWYRQLPEEGLKFMVYLQKENIIDESGMPKERFSAEFPKEGPSILRIQQVVRGDSAAYFCASSPLRGRTEAFFGQGTRLTVV.

The rearrangement links TRBV20-1 to TRBJ2-1; 9 bases are shared with TRBD2. The CDR3 has 17 amino acids. V was clipped by 3 bases and J by 7 bases; unmatched bases: 16. Germline V gene lookup returns CDR1 DFQATT and CDR2 SNEGSKA (reference sequence). As DNA, the CDR3 is TGCAGTGCTAGCCGAAATAGACTAGCGGAGGGAGGTAATGAGCAGTTCTTC. Encoded protein: CSASRNRLAEGGNEQFF.

The chain combines TRBV5-6 with TRBJ1-1; 7 nucleotides line up with TRBD1. The germline V gene has CDR1 SGHDT and CDR2 YYEEEE. V was clipped by 0 bases and J by 1 base; unmatched bases: 9. The CDR3 has 17 amino acids. In DNA, the CDR3 is TGTGCCAGCAGCTTGGCTGTGAGGACAGGTTGGAACACTGAAGCTTTCTTT. Translated, it gives CASSLAVRTGWNTEAFF.

This clonotype was detected ten times or more. The genes are TRBV20-1 and TRBJ2-7, with no clear D. The CDR3 consists of 11 residues. V lost 6 bases and J 6 bases, leaving 12 bases between the germline ends. Germline CDR1 reads DFQATT; CDR2 reads SNEGSKA (reference sequence). The CDR3 protein is CSASLGREQYF. CDR3 sequence (DNA): TGCAGTGCCAGTCTCGGTCGCGAGCAGTACTTC.

This clonotype was counted a few times. V and J are TRBV18 and TRBJ1-4; D not resolved. The CDR3 is 15 amino acids. V was shortened by 4 bases and J by 0 bases, with 9 bases between the two germline ends. CDR1 is KGHSH, CDR2 LQKENI, per germline. The CDR3 loop is CASSQTGATNEKLFF. CDR3 nucleotide sequence: TGTGCCAGCTCACAAACGGGAGCAACTAATGAAAAACTGTTTTTT.

V usage is TRBV18 and J usage is TRBJ1-4; 7 positions match TRBD1. The V gene end was trimmed by 3 bases and the J gene end by 10 bases; junction bases not matched to a gene: 11. The CDR3 has 15 residues. Germline CDR1 KGHSH, CDR2 LQKENI. CDR3 sequence: CASSPGQDIRGKLFF. The CDR3 nucleotides read TGTGCCAGCTCACCCGGACAGGACATAAGAGGAAAACTGTTTTTT.

V and J are TRBV13 and TRBJ2-5; no clear D. The CDR3 length is 14 residues. The germline V gene has CDR1 PRHDT and CDR2 FYEKMQ (reference sequence). The V end lost 5 bases, the J end lost 1 base, and 11 bases lay between the germline ends. For the CDR3, the DNA is TGTGCCAGCAGCGTCTTGCGAAGCCAAGAGACCCAGTACTTC. Its translation is CASSVLRSQETQYF.

V is TRBV27 and J is TRBJ2-7; D unclear. The CDR3 has 13 amino acids. Germline CDR1 MNHEY, CDR2 SMNVEV (reference sequence). Trimming left V 3 bases short and J 3 bases short, with 9 bases between. The CDR3 DNA reads TGTGCCAGCAGTTTCCGGGTCAACTACGAGCAGTACTTC. Amino acids: CASSFRVNYEQYF.

This clonotype occurred many times. This chain links TRBV18 with TRBJ2-3, with D maybe TRBD2 (5 bases). Germline V CDR1 and CDR2: KGHSH, LQKENI. The CDR3 loop spans 15 amino acids. The V end lost 2 bases, the J end lost 0 bases, and 9 bases lay between the germline ends. The CDR3 loop is CASSPERTSTDTQYF. The CDR3 DNA follows: TGTGCCAGCTCACCAGAGCGGACGAGCACAGATACGCAGTATTTT.

This chain joins TRBV6-1 and TRBJ2-7; perhaps TRBD1 as D (6 bases). Germline values: CDR1 MNHNS, CDR2 SASEGT. The length of the CDR3 is 15 residues. Between the trimmed V and J ends, which lost 6 bases and 4 bases, there was a span of 19 bases. The CDR3 loop is CASSKSQGSGYEQYF. The CDR3 coding sequence is TGTGCCAGCAGCAAATCACAGGGCTCCGGATACGAGCAGTACTTC.

The sample holds many counts of this clonotype. The chain uses TRBV5-1 and TRBJ2-1, with TRBD2 matching 14 bases. The V gene's germline CDR1 is SGHRS and CDR2 YFSETQ. V gave up 4 bases and J gave up 8 bases; unmatched junction bases: 5. The CDR3 is made up of 15 amino acids. CDR3 in amino acids: CASSGGLAGVHEQFF. In DNA form, the CDR3 reads TGCGCCAGCAGCGGGGGACTAGCGGGAGTGCATGAGCAGTTCTTC.

This chain joins TRBV29-1 and TRBJ2-1, with TRBD1 identical over 7 bases. This CDR3 contains 12 residues. CDR1 is SQVTM, CDR2 ANQGSEA, per germline. Trimming removed 7 bases from V and 7 bases from J; junction bases left unmatched: 7. In DNA, the CDR3 is TGCAGCGGTCGCCCACAGGGGAATGAGCAGTTCTTC. It is translated as CSGRPQGNEQFF.

This clonotype was detected only a few times. V is TRBV2 and J is TRBJ2-2; unclear D gene. The CDR3 covers 14 residues. Germline values: CDR1 SNHLY, CDR2 FYNNEI. Between the trimmed V and J ends, which lost 7 bases and 3 bases, there was a span of 12 bases. The CDR3 sequence: CASMDFADTGELFF. CDR3 DNA: TGTGCCAGCATGGATTTCGCGGACACCGGGGAGCTGTTTTTT. Combining the CDR3 with reference TRBV2 and TRBJ2-2 gives the whole variable domain EPEVTQTPSHQVTQMGQEVILRCVPISNHLYFYWYRQILGQKVEFLVSFYNNEISEKSEIFDDQFSVERPDGSNFTLKIRSTKLEDSAMYFCASMDFADTGELFFGEGSRLTVL.

In this sample, this clonotype turned up many times. The V and J genes are TRBV12-3 or TRBV12-4 and TRBJ2-7; a possible D gene is TRBD1 (5 bases). The CDR3 is made up of 14 amino acids. V was shortened by 2 bases and J by 3 bases, with 11 bases between the two germline ends. The CDR3 DNA is TGTGCCAGCAGTTTACAGGGTATCAACTACGAGCAGTACTTC. Residues: CASSLQGINYEQYF.

This clonotype was observed many times. The rearrangement uses TRBV6-2 or TRBV6-3 and TRBJ1-5; D unresolved. The CDR3 has 13 residues. Trimming took off 0 bases at V and 6 bases at J, with 6 bases between the two ends. Germline V lookup: CDR1 MNHEY, CDR2 SVGEGT. Here the CDR3 DNA reads TGTGCCAGCAGTTACTCGAAAGGTCAGCCCCAGCATTTT. It is translated as CASSYSKGQPQHF.

CDR3 sequence (DNA): TGTGCCAGCAGTTACTCGGGCAGGGGGCCTGCAAACCAGCATTTT. Translating gives CASSYSGRGPANQHF. The chain has TRBV6-5 and TRBJ1-5, with 8 bases fitting TRBD1. After removal of 0 bases from V and 12 bases from J, the junction contained 10 bases not matched to a gene. CDR3 length equals 15 residues. Germline V CDR1 and CDR2: MNHEY, SVGAGI.

This clonotype appeared many times. The chain is built from TRBV28 and TRBJ2-1; 10 bases match TRBD2. The length of the CDR3 is 18 residues. J lost 8 bases, V lost 2 bases, and 15 bases had no gene match. Per the germline V gene, CDR1 is MDHEN and CDR2 is SYDVKM. The CDR3 here is CASSLTIGLAGVAYEQFF. CDR3 DNA sequence: TGTGCCAGCAGTTTAACAATCGGGCTAGCGGGAGTCGCGTATGAGCAGTTCTTC.

This clonotype came up many times. The chain couples TRBV28 to TRBJ2-7, with a possible D match to TRBD1 (6 bases). CDR1 and CDR2 (germline): MDHEN, SYDVKM. Trimming stripped 8 bases from V and 0 bases from J, with 17 bases between. This CDR3 region has 15 residues. The CDR3 sequence is CASCAPGDTSYEQYF. CDR3 DNA sequence: TGTGCCAGCTGTGCCCCTGGGGACACCTCCTACGAGCAGTACTTC.

Remarks on this clonotype: This may be a read error: a much more frequent sequence differs by one nucleotide. The rearrangement joins TRBV12-5 to TRBJ2-5; 7 bases are shared with TRBD2. The CDR3 has 16 amino acids. Germline V gene data show CDR1 as LGHNT and CDR2 as FRNRAP. J gave up 5 bases and V 7 bases, and 16 bases lay outside the gene matches. CDR3 residues: CASATGRGGSGETQYF. CDR3 sequence (DNA): TGTGCTAGTGCCACAGGACGAGGCGGGAGTGGTGAGACCCAGTACTTC.

This clonotype was observed many times. The chain joins TRBV4-3 to TRBJ2-5, with D possibly being TRBD2 (5 bases). In germline, CDR1 is LGHNA, CDR2 YSLEER. The CDR3 has 17 residues. V was shortened by 0 bases and J by 2 bases, with 16 bases between the two germline ends. CDR3 DNA: TGCGCCAGCAGCCAAGAGGTCCCGGGATCCTATCAAGAGACCCAGTACTTC. As protein: CASSQEVPGSYQETQYF.

This clonotype was observed a few times. CDR3 loop: CASSPGSSGNEQFF. CDR3 nucleotide sequence: TGTGCCAGCAGCCCTGGTTCTAGCGGTAATGAGCAGTTCTTC. The rearrangement joins TRBV3-1 to TRBJ2-1, with 7 bases fitting TRBD2. V lost 4 bases, J lost 7 bases, and 7 bases stayed unmatched. The CDR3 sequence is 14 residues long. Germline lookup yields CDR1 LGHDT and CDR2 YNNKEL (reference sequence).

This clonotype was recorded at least ten times. The chain has TRBV20-1 and TRBJ2-7; TRBD2 aligns across 7 bases. The CDR3 is made up of 14 amino acids. V lost 3 bases to trimming and J lost 5 bases; unmatched junction nucleotides: 10. Germline values: CDR1 DFQATT, CDR2 SNEGSKA (reference sequence). CDR3 bases: TGCAGTGCTAGCTTCGGCGGGAGTACCCACGAGCAGTACTTC. It codes for CSASFGGSTHEQYF.

The chain combines TRBV3-1 with TRBJ2-2, with 7 bases matching TRBD1. Germline V CDR1 and CDR2: LGHDT, YNNKEL (reference sequence). After removal of 0 bases from V and 6 bases from J, the junction contained 7 bases not matched to a gene. This CDR3 comprises 16 residues. CDR3 protein: CASSQDGEGAAGELFF. The CDR3 DNA follows: TGTGCCAGCAGCCAAGACGGCGAGGGGGCGGCCGGGGAGCTGTTTTTT. The full variable domain, its missing parts supplied by reference TRBV3-1 and TRBJ2-2, is DTAVSQTPKYLVTQMGNDKSIKCEQNLGHDTMYWYKQDSKKFLKIMFSYNNKELIINETVPNRFSPKSPDKAHLNLHINSLELGDSAVYFCASSQDGEGAAGELFFGEGSRLTVL.

The sample holds many counts of this clonotype. The chain employs TRBV20-1 and TRBJ2-3; the D gene is possibly TRBD1 (6 bases). Germline lookup yields CDR1 DFQATT and CDR2 SNEGSKA (reference sequence). The CDR3 has 16 residues. V lost 6 bases and J 0 bases, leaving 19 bases between the germline ends. This CDR3 is CSAEGLRQASTDTQYF. The CDR3 DNA follows: TGCAGTGCAGAAGGCCTGCGACAGGCTAGCACAGATACGCAGTATTTT.

This clonotype was recorded at least ten times. The chain recombines TRBV6-1 with TRBJ2-5; 9 nucleotides match TRBD2. From germline, CDR1 is MNHNS and CDR2 SASEGT. J was trimmed by 4 bases and V by 6 bases; bases with no gene match: 6. The CDR3 loop spans 14 amino acids. CDR3 amino acids: CASRGLASGETQYF. The CDR3, as DNA: TGTGCCAGCAGAGGACTAGCGTCGGGAGAGACCCAGTACTTC.

This clonotype has at least ten counts. The chain recombines TRBV19 with TRBJ2-7, with TRBD1 identical over 9 bases. Germline V gives CDR1 LNHDA, CDR2 SQIVND (reference sequence). The CDR3 contains 13 residues. The V and J ends lost 6 bases and 3 bases, in that order; junction bases with no gene match: 3. CDR3 protein: CASSRQGVYEQYF. DNA for the CDR3: TGTGCCAGTAGCCGACAGGGGGTCTACGAGCAGTACTTC. Complete variable domain (other parts from reference TRBV19 and TRBJ2-7): DGGITQSPKYLFRKEGQNVTLSCEQNLNHDAMYWYRQDPGQGLRLIYYSQIVNDFQKGDIAEGYSVSREKKESFPLTVTSAQKNPTAFYLCASSRQGVYEQYFGPGTRLTVT.

V and J are TRBV9 and TRBJ1-3, with a tentative D call TRBD1 (6 bases). CDR3 length: 15 residues. Trimming removed 2 bases from V and 0 bases from J, with 9 bases in between. The germline V gene encodes CDR1 SGDLS and CDR2 YYNGEE. CDR3 protein: CASSVTGSSGNTIYF. CDR3 in DNA: TGTGCCAGCAGCGTCACAGGGAGCTCTGGAAACACCATATATTTT.

This clonotype was observed at least ten times. The CDR3 DNA sequence: TGCAGTGCTAGAGATAGCGGGATATGGTCCTACGAGCAGTACTTC. Its protein product is CSARDSGIWSYEQYF. The chain joins TRBV20-1 to TRBJ2-7, with 8 bases identical to TRBD2. V gave up 0 bases and J gave up 1 base; unmatched junction bases: 5. The CDR3 totals 15 residues. Germline V gene sequence: CDR1 DFQATT, CDR2 SNEGSKA (reference sequence).

CDR3 in amino acids: CSVGRMGNIQYF. For the CDR3, the DNA is TGCAGCGTTGGGAGAATGGGCAACATTCAGTACTTC. V gene TRBV29-1 combines with J gene TRBJ2-4; D remains unclear. Germline CDR1 and CDR2: SQVTM and ANQGSEA. V was cut by 4 bases and J by 7 bases, with 11 bases left in between. The CDR3 contains 12 residues.